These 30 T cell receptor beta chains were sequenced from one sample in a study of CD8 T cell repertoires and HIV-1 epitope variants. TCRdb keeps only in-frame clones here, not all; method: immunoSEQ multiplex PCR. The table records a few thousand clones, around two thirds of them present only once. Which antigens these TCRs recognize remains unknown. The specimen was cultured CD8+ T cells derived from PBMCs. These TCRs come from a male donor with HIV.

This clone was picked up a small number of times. The CDR3 DNA follows: TGCGCCAGCAGTGAGTTGGAACTTTACACTGAAGCTTTCTTT. Encoded protein: CASSELELYTEAFF. The chain uses TRBV10-2 and TRBJ1-1; the D is unclear. The germline gives CDR1 WSHSY, CDR2 SAAADI. This CDR3 has 14 residues. Trimming cost V 1 base and J 3 bases, with 9 bases left between them.

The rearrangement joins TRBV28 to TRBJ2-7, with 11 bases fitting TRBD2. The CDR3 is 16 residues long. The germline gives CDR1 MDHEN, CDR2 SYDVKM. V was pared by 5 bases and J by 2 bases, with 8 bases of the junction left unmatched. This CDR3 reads CASSPLLAGEPYEQYF. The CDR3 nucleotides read TGTGCCAGCAGTCCCTTACTAGCGGGGGAGCCCTACGAGCAGTACTTC.

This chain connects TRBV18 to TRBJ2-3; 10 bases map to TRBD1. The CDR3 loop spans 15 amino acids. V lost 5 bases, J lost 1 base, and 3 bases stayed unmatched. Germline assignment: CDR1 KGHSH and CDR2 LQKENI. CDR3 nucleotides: TGTGCCAGCTCAGACAGGGGGCGGGGCACAGATACGCAGTATTTT. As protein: CASSDRGRGTDTQYF.

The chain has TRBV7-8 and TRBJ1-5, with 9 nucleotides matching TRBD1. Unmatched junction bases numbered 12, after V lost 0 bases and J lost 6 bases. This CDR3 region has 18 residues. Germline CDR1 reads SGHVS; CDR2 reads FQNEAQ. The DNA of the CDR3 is TGTGCCAGCAGCTTAGCCGGGGCCACAGGGGGCATGGGTCAGCCCCAGCATTTT. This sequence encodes CASSLAGATGGMGQPQHF.

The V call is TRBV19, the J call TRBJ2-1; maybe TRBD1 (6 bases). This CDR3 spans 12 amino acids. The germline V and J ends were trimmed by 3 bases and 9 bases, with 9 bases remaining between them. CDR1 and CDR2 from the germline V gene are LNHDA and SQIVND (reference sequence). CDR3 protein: CASSMNRAEQFF. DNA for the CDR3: TGTGCCAGTAGTATGAACAGGGCTGAGCAGTTCTTC.

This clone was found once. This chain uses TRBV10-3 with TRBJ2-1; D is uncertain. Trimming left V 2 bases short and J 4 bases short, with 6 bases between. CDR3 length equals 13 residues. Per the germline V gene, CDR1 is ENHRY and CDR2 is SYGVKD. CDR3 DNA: TGTGCCATCAGTGAGCGCTTATACAATGAGCAGTTCTTC. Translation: CAISERLYNEQFF.

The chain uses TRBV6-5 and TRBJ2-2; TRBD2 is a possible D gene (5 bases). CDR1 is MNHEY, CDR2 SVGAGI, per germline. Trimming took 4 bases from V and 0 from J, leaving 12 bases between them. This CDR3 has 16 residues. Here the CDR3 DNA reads TGTGCCAGCAGTTCCGAGCGGCAAGCGAACACCGGGGAGCTGTTTTTT. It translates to CASSSERQANTGELFF.

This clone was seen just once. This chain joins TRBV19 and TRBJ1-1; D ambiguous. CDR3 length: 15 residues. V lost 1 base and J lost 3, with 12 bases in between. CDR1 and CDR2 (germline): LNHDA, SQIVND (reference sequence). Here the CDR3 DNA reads TGTGCCAGTAGTATAGGTGGCCGGTTGGACACTGAAGCTTTCTTT. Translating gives CASSIGGRLDTEAFF.

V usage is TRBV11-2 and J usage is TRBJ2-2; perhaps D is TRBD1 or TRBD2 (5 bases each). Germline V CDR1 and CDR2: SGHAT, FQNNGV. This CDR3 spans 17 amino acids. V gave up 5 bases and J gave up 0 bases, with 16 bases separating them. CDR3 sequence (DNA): TGTGCCAGCAGCCCGATAGGGACGATCGCGAACACCGGGGAGCTGTTTTTT. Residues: CASSPIGTIANTGELFF. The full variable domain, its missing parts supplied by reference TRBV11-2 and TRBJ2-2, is EAGVAQSPRYKIIEKRQSVAFWCNPISGHATLYWYQQILGQGPKLLIQFQNNGVVDDSQLPKDRFSAERLKGVDSTLKIQPAKLEDSAVYLCASSPIGTIANTGELFFGEGSRLTVL.

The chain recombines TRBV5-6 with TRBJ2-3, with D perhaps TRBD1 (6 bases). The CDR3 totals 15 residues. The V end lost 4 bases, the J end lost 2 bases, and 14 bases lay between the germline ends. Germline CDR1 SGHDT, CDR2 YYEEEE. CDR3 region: CASSPTRDNTDTQYF. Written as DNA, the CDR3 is TGTGCCAGCAGCCCAACCCGGGACAACACAGATACGCAGTATTTT.

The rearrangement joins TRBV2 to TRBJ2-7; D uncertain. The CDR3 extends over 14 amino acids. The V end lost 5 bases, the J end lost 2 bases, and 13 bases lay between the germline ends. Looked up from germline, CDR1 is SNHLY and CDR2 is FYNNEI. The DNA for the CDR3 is TGTGCCAGCAGTTCAGATGTCTCGGCCTACGAGCAGTACTTC. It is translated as CASSSDVSAYEQYF. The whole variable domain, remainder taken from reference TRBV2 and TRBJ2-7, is EPEVTQTPSHQVTQMGQEVILRCVPISNHLYFYWYRQILGQKVEFLVSFYNNEISEKSEIFDDQFSVERPDGSNFTLKIRSTKLEDSAMYFCASSSDVSAYEQYFGPGTRLTVT.

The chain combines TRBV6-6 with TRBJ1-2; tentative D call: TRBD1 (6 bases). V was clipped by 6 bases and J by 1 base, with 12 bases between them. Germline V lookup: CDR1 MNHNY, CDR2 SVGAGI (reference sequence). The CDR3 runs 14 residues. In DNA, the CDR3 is TGTGCCAGCAGCGGGGGGCAGCTTAACTATGGCTACACCTTC. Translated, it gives CASSGGQLNYGYTF.

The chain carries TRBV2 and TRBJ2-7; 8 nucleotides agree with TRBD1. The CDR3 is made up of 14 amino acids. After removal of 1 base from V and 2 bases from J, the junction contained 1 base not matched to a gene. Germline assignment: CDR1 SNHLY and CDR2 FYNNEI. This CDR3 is CASSEGTGTYEQYF. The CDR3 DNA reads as TGTGCCAGCAGTGAAGGGACAGGGACCTACGAGCAGTACTTC.

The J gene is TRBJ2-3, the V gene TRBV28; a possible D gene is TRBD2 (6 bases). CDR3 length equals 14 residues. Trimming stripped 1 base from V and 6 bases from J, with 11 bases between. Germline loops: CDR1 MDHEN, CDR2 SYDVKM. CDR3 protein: CASSLLGGMDTQYF. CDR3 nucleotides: TGTGCCAGCAGTTTATTGGGGGGAATGGATACGCAGTATTTT.

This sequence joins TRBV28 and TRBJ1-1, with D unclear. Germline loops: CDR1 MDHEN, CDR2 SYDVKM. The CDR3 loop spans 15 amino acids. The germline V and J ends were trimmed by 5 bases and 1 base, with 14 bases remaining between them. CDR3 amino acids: CASSMTGRRNTEAFF. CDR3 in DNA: TGTGCCAGCAGTATGACTGGGCGTCGGAACACTGAAGCTTTCTTT.

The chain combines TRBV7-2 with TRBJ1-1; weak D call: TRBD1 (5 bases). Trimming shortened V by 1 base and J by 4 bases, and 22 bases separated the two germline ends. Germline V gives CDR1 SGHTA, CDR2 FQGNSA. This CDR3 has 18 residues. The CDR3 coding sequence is TGTGCCAGCAGCTTAGGAGGATCATCAATAGGCAGGGCCACTGAAGCTTTCTTT. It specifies CASSLGGSSIGRATEAFF.

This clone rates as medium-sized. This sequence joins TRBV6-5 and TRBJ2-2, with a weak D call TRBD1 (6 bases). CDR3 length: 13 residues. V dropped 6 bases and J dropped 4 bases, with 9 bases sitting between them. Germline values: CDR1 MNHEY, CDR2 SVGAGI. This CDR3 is CASSSDSTGELFF. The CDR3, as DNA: TGTGCCAGCAGCTCGGACAGCACCGGGGAGCTGTTTTTT.

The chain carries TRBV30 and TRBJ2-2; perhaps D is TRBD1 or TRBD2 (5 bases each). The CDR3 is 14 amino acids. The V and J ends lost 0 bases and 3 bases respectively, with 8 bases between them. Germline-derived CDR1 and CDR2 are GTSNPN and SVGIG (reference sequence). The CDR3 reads CAWSVLGDTGELFF. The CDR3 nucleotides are TGTGCCTGGAGTGTATTGGGGGACACCGGGGAGCTGTTTTTT. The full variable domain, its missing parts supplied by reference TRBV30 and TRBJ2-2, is SQTIHQWPATLVQPVGSPLSLECTVEGTSNPNLYWYRQAAGRGLQLLFYSVGIGQISSEVPQNLSASRPQDRQFILSSKKLLLSDSGFYLCAWSVLGDTGELFFGEGSRLTVL.

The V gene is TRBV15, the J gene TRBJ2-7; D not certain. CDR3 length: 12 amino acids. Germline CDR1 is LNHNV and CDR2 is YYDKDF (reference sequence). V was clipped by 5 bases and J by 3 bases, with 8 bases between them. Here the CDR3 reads CATSGDGYEQYF. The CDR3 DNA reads TGTGCCACCAGCGGCGACGGCTACGAGCAGTACTTC.

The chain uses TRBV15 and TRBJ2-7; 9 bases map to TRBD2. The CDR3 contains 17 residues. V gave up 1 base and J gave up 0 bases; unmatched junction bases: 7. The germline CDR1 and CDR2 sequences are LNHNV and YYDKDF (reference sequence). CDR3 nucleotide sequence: TGTGCCACCAGCAGAGCAACCTTAGCGGGGGACTCCTACGAGCAGTACTTC. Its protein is CATSRATLAGDSYEQYF.

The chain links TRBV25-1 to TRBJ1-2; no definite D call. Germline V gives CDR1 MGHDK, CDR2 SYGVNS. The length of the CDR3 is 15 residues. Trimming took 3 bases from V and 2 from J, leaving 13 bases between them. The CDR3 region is CASSEGLARNYGYTF. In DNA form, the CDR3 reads TGTGCCAGCAGTGAGGGTTTAGCAAGGAACTATGGCTACACCTTC.

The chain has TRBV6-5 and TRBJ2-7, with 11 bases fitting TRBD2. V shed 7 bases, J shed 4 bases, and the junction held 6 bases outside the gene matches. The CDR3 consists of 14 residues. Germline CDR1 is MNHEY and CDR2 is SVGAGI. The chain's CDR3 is CASKTSGITYEQYF. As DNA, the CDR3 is TGTGCCAGCAAGACTAGCGGGATCACTTACGAGCAGTACTTC.

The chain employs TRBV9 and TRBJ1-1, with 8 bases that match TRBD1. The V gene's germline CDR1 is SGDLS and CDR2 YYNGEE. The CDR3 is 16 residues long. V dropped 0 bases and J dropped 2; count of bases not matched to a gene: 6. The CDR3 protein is CASSVGAGGLNTEAFF. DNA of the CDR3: TGTGCCAGCAGCGTAGGGGCAGGGGGCCTCAACACTGAAGCTTTCTTT. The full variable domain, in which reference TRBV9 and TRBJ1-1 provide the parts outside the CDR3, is DSGVTQTPKHLITATGQRVTLRCSPRSGDLSVYWYQQSLDQGLQFLIQYYNGEERAKGNILERFSAQQFPDLHSELNLSSLELGDSALYFCASSVGAGGLNTEAFFGQGTRLTVV.

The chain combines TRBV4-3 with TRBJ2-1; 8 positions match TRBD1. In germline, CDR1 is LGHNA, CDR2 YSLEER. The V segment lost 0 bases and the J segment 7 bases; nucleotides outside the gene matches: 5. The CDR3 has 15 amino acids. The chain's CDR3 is CASSQESNRGNEQFF. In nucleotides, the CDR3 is TGCGCCAGCAGCCAAGAGTCGAACAGGGGGAATGAGCAGTTCTTC.

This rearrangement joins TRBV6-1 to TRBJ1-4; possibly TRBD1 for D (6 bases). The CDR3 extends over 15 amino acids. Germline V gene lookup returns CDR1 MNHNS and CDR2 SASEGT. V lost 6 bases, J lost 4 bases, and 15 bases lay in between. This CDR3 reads CASSATQGSNEKLFF. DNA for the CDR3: TGTGCCAGCAGCGCTACACAGGGCAGTAATGAAAAACTGTTTTTT.

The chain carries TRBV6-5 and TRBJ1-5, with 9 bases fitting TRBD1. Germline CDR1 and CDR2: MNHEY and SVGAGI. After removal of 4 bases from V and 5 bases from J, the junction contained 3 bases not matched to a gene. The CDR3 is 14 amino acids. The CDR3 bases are TGTGCCAGCAGTTCCGGGACAGGGTATCAGCCCCAGCATTTT. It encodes CASSSGTGYQPQHF.

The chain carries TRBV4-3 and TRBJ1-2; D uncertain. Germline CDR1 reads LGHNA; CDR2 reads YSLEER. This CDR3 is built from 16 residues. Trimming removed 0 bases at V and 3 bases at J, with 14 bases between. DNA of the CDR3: TGCGCCAGCAGCCAAGATCCCCCAGACTTGGACTATGGCTACACCTTC. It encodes CASSQDPPDLDYGYTF.

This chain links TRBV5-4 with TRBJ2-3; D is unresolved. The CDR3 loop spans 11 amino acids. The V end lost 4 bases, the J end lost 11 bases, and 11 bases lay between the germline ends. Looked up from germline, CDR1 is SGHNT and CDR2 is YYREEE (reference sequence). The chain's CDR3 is CASSHDPGQYF. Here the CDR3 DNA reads TGTGCCAGCAGCCATGACCCGGGGCAGTATTTT.

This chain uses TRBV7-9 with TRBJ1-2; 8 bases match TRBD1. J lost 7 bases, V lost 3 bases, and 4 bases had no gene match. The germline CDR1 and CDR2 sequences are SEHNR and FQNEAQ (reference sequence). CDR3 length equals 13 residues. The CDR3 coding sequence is TGTGCCAGCAGCTTGGGACAGGCCGCTGGCTACACCTTC. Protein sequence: CASSLGQAAGYTF.

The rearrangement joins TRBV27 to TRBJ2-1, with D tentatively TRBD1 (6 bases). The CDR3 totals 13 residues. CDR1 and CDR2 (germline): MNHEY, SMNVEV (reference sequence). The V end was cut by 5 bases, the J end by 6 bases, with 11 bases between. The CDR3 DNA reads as TGTGCCAGCAGTGCGACAGGCTTCAATGAGCAGTTCTTC. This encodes CASSATGFNEQFF.